This TCR beta chain was recovered during a study of T cell responses to AZD1222 COVID-19 vaccine. Regarding the study as a whole: Recipients of two AZD1222 doses showed rising Spike-specific TCR breadth and depth.

This CDR3 contains 11 residues. J lost 15 bases, V lost 1 base, and 4 bases had no gene match. Germline assignment: CDR1 SGHKS and CDR2 YYEKEE (reference sequence). A word on this clone: What it recognizes is unknown.

Sequenced by immunoSEQ multiplex PCR; TCRdb stores in-frame clones only, minus some. The sample includes around 150,000 clones, approximately 94% of them seen just once. The specimen was peripheral blood, collected on day 0 of AZD1222 vaccination. The chain recombines TRBV5-5 with TRBJ2-1; 7 bases match TRBD1. The origin of this receptor is an adult in good health. The CDR3 sequence is CASSLTGVTFF. The CDR3 DNA is TGTGCCAGCAGCTTGACAGGGGTCACGTTCTTC.